This T cell receptor beta chain was sequenced in a study of blood T cell repertoires in COVID-19. Study in general: Acute and convalescent COVID-19 samples came from the United States, Italy and Spain. The analysed material was cDNA or gDNA that came from T cells, B-cell-depleted T cells, or PBMCs.

The CDR3 consists of 17 residues. V shed 2 bases and J shed 0 bases, with 14 bases lying between them. Germline V gene data show CDR1 as LGHDT and CDR2 as YNNKEL (reference sequence). This clone was seen only once. Study processing details: Quantification of nucleated cells was approximated via reference gene primer amplification. TCRdb's table, derived via immunoSEQ multiplex PCR, lists solely in-frame clones and lacks some. From that table come the V and J calls and clone size; the DNA was used to work out D and trimming. Among some 93,000 clones, around 88% were seen once, and the ten largest hold roughly 20%.

Specimen: peripheral blood. The chain couples TRBV3-1 (or the pseudogene TRBV3-2) to TRBJ2-1; a possible D gene is TRBD2 (6 bases). This TCR derives from an elderly woman with acute or convalescent COVID-19. This CDR3 reads CASSQRRGGASYNEQFF. The CDR3 nucleotides are TGTGCCAGCAGCCAACGTAGGGGCGGGGCCTCCTACAATGAGCAGTTCTTC.